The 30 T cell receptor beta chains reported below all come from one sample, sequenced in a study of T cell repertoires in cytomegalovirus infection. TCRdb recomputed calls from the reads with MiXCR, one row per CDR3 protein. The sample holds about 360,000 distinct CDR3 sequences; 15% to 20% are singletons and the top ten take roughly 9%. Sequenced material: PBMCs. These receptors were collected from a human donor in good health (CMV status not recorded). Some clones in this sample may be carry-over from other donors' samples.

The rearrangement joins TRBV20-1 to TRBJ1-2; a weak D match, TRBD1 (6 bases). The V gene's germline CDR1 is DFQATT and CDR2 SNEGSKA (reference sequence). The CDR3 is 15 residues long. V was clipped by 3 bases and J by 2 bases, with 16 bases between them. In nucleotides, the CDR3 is TGCAGTGCTAGGGTAGCGACAGGTTTAAACTATGGCTACACCTTC. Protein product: CSARVATGLNYGYTF.

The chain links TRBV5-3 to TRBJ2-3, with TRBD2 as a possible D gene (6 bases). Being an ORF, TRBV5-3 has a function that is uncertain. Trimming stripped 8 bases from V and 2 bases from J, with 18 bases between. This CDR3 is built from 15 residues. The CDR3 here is CASRQGAGPTDTQYF. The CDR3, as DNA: TGTGCCAGCAGGCAAGGGGCGGGGCCCACAGATACGCAGTATTTT.

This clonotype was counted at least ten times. The CDR3 DNA is TGTGCCAGCAGTTACGGGGGAGTCTACGAGCAGTACTTC. It specifies CASSYGGVYEQYF. The gene calls are TRBV6-5 and TRBJ2-7; D might be TRBD1 or TRBD2, each matching 5 bases. Trimming shortened V by 2 bases and J by 3 bases, and 8 bases separated the two germline ends. Germline V CDR1 and CDR2: MNHEY, SVGAGI. The CDR3 consists of 13 residues.

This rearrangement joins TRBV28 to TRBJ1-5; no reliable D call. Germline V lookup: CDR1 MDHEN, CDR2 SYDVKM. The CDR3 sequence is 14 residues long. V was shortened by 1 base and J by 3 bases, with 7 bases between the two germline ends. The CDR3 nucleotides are TGTGCCAGCAGTTTATTCAGGATCAATCAGCCCCAGCATTTT. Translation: CASSLFRINQPQHF.

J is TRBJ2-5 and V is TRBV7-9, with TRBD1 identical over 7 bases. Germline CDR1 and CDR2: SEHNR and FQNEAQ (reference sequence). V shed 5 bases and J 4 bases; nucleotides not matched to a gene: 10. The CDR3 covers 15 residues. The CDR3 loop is CASSRPKRTGETQYF. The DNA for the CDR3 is TGTGCCAGCAGCCGGCCAAAGCGGACAGGAGAGACCCAGTACTTC.

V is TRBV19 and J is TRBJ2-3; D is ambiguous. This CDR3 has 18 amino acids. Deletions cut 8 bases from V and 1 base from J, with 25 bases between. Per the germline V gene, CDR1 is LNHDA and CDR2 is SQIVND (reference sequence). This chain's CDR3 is CASGPETPGLRRTDTQYF. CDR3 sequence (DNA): TGTGCCAGTGGCCCCGAAACCCCGGGTCTCAGGCGCACAGATACGCAGTATTTT.

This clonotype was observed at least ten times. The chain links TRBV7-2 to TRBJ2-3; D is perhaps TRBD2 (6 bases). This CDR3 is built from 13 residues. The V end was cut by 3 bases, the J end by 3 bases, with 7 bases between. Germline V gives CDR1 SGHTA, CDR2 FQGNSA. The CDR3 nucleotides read TGTGCCAGCAGCTTTCTAGCGACAGATACGCAGTATTTT. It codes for CASSFLATDTQYF.

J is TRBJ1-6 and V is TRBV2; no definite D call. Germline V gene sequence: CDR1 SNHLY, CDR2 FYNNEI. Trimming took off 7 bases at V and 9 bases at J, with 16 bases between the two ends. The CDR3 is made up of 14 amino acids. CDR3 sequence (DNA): TGTGCCAGCATGAAACGCGGGCAGAGTTCACCCCTCCACTTT. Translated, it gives CASMKRGQSSPLHF.

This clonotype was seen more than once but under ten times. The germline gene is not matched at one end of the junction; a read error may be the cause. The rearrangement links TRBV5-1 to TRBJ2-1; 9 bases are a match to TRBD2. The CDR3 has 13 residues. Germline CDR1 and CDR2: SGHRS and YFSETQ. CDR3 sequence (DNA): TGCGCCACCCCGGGACTAGCATACAGTGAGCAGTTCTTC. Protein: CATPGLAYSEQFF.

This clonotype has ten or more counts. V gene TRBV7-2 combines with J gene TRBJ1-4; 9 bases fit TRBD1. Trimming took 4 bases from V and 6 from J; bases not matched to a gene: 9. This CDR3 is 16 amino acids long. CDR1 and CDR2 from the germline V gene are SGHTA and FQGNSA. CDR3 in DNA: TGTGCCAGCAGCTCACAGGGGGCGACTCTAGATGAAAAACTGTTTTTT. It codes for CASSSQGATLDEKLFF.

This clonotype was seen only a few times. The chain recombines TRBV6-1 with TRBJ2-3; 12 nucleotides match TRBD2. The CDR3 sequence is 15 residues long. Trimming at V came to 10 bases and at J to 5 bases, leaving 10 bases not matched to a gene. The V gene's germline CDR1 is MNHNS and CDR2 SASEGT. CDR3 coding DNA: TGTGCCACCCGGCAACCGGGACTAGCGGGAGATACGCAGTATTTT. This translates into CATRQPGLAGDTQYF.

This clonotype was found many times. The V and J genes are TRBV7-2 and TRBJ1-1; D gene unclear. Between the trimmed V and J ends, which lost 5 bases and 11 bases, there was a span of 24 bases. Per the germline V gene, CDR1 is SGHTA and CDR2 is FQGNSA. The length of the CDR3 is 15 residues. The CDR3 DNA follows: TGTGCCAGCAGCGTCGGCCCAGACCCTTTTCGTGAGGCTTTCTTT. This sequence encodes CASSVGPDPFREAFF. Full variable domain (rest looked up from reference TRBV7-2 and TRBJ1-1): GAGVSQSPSNKVTEKGKDVELRCDPISGHTALYWYRQSLGQGLEFLIYFQGNSAPDKSGLPSDRFSAERTGGSVSTLTIQRTQQEDSAVYLCASSVGPDPFREAFFGQGTRLTVV.

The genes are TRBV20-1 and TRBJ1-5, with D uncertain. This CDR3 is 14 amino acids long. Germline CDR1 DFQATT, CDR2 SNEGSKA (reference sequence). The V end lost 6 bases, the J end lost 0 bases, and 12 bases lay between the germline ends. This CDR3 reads CSAKDNYSNQPQHF. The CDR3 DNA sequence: TGCAGTGCCAAAGACAATTATAGCAATCAGCCCCAGCATTTT.

The CDR3 here is CASSQGHSPLHF. The DNA of the CDR3 is TGCGCCAGCAGCCAGGGGCACTCACCCCTCCACTTT. V gene TRBV4-1 combines with J gene TRBJ1-6; D perhaps matches TRBD1 (5 bases). The V gene lost 3 bases and the J gene lost 10 bases, with 7 bases spanning the gap. Germline CDR1 reads MGHRA; CDR2 reads YSYEKL. The CDR3 totals 12 residues.

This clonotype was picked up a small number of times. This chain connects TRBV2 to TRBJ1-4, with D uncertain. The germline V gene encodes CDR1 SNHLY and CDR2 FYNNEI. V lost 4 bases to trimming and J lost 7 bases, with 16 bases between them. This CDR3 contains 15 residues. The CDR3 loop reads CASSAIQASGEKLFF. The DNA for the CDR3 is TGTGCCAGCAGTGCCATACAAGCTTCAGGTGAAAAACTGTTTTTT.

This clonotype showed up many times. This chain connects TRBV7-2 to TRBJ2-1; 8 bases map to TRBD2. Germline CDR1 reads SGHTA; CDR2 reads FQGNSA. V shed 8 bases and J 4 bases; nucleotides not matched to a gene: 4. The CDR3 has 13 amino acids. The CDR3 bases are TGTGCCAGCTCCGGGACTAGATACAATGAGCAGTTCTTC. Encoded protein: CASSGTRYNEQFF.

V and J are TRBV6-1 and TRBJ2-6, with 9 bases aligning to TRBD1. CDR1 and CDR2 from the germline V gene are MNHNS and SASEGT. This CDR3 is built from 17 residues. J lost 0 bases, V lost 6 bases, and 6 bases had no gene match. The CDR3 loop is CASRTGTGSSGANVLTF. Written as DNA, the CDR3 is TGTGCCAGCAGGACCGGGACAGGGTCCTCTGGGGCCAACGTCCTGACTTTC.

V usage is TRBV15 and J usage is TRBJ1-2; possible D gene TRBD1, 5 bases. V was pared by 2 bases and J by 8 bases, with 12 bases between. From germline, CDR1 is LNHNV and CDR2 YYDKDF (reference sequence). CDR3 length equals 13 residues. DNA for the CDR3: TGTGCCACCAGCAGATGGCAGGGTCTAGGCTACACCTTC. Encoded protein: CATSRWQGLGYTF.

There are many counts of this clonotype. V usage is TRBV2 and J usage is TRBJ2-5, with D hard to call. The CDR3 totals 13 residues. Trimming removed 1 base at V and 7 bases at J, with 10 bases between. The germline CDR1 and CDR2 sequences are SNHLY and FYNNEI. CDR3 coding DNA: TGTGCCAGCAGTGAAGGTCTGGATGTGACCCAGTACTTC. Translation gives CASSEGLDVTQYF. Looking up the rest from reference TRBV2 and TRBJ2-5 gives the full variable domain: EPEVTQTPSHQVTQMGQEVILRCVPISNHLYFYWYRQILGQKVEFLVSFYNNEISEKSEIFDDQFSVERPDGSNFTLKIRSTKLEDSAMYFCASSEGLDVTQYFGPGTRLLVL.

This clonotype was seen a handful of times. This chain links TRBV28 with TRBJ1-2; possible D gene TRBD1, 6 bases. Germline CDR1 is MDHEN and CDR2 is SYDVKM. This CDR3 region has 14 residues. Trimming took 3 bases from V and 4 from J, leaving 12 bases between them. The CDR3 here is CASSLSGATYGYTF. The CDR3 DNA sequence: TGTGCCAGCAGTTTGTCGGGGGCCACCTATGGCTACACCTTC.

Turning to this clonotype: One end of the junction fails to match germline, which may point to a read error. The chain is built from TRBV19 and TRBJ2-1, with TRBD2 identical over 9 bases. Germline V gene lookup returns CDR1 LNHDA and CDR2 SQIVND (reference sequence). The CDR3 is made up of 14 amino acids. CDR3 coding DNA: TGTGCCAGCCAGACTAGCGGCCCCTACACTGAGCAGTTCTTC. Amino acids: CASQTSGPYTEQFF.

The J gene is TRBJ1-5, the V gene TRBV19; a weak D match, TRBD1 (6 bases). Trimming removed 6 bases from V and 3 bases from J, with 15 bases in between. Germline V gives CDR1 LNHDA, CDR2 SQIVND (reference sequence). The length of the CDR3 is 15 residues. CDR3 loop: CASSNLDRANQPQHF. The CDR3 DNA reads TGTGCCAGTAGCAACTTGGACAGAGCCAATCAGCCCCAGCATTTT.

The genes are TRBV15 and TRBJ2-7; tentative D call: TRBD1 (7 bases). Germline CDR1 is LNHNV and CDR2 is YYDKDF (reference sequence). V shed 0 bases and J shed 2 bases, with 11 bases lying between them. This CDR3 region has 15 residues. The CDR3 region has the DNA TGTGCCACCAGCAGAGACTCAGGGGGGACCTACGAGCAGTACTTC. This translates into CATSRDSGGTYEQYF.

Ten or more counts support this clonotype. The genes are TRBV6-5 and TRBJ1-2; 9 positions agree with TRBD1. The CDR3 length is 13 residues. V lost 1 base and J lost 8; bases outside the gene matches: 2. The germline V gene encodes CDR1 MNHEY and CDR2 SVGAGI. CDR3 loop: CASSYWTGAGYTF. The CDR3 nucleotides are TGTGCCAGCAGTTACTGGACAGGGGCCGGCTACACCTTC.

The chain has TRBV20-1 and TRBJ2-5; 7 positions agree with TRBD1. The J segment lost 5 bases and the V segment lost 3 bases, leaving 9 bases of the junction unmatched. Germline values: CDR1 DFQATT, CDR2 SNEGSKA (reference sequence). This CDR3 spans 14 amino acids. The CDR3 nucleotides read TGCAGTGCTAGGGGTGGACAGGAAGGGGAGACCCAGTACTTC. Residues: CSARGGQEGETQYF.

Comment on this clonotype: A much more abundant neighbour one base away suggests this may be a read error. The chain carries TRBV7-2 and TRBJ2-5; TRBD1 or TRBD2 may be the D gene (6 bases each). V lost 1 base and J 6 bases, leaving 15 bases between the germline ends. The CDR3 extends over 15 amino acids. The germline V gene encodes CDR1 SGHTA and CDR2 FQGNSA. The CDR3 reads CASSLDRRGLKTQYF. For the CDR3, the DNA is TGTGCCAGCAGCTTAGATCGGAGGGGGTTGAAGACCCAGTACTTC. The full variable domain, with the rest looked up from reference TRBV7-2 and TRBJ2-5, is GAGVSQSPSNKVTEKGKDVELRCDPISGHTALYWYRQSLGQGLEFLIYFQGNSAPDKSGLPSDRFSAERTGGSVSTLTIQRTQQEDSAVYLCASSLDRRGLKTQYFGPGTRLLVL.

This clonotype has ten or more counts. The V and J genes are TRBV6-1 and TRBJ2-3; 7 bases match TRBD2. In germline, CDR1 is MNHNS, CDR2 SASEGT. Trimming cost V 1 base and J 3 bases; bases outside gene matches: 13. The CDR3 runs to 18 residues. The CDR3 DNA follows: TGTGCCAGCAGTGAAGTTTTCGGCGGGAGTGGGAGGACAGATACGCAGTATTTT. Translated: CASSEVFGGSGRTDTQYF.

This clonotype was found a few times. This chain's CDR3 is CASSSIIIAGEVEQYF. The CDR3 DNA reads as TGTGCCAGCAGCTCAATCATAATAGCGGGCGAGGTTGAGCAGTACTTC. J is TRBJ2-7 and V is TRBV7-8; 7 bases align to TRBD2. The CDR3 consists of 16 residues. Germline V gene lookup returns CDR1 SGHVS and CDR2 FQNEAQ. V lost 4 bases, J lost 7 bases, and 16 bases stayed unmatched.

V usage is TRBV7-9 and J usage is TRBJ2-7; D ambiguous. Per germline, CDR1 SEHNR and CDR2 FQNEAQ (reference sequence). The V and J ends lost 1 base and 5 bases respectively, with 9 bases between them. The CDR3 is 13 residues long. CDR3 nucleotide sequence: TGTGCCAGCAGCTTAGAGTCCCGAGACGAGCAGTACTTC. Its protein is CASSLESRDEQYF.

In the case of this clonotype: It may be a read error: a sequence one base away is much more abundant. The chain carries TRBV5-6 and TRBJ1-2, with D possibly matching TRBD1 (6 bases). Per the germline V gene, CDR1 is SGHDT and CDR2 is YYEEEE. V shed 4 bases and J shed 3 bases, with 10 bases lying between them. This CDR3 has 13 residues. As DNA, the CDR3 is TGTGCCAGCAGCCATAACAGGGACTATGGCTACACCTTC. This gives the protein CASSHNRDYGYTF.